This is a list of T cell receptor beta chains from one sample in a study of blood T cell repertoires in COVID-19. Assay used: immunoSEQ multiplex PCR; TCRdb lists only in-frame clones, some missing. Counted here are fewer than 400,000 clones, more than 85% occurring once; the ten biggest clones make up roughly 3.9%. Sequenced material: PBMCs or T cells enriched from blood (not recorded which). The origin of the receptors is a woman under 40 who had been exposed to COVID-19. Both conserved end residues are part of each CDR3.

length | J | V | CDR3
12 | TRBJ1-2 | TRBV21-1 | CASRDTPYGYTF
17 | TRBJ2-7 | TRBV15 | CATSRDGTSGFRDEQYF
17 | TRBJ2-1 | TRBV4-3 | CASSQDLRAGGPNEQFF
12 | TRBJ2-7 | TRBV7-9 | CASSFDRDEQYF
16 | TRBJ1-2 | TRBV9 | CASRPTDRAGVYGYTF
16 | TRBJ1-2 | TRBV4-1 | CASSQGQGAIFLGYTF
15 | TRBJ1-4 | TRBV30 | CAWSVFGSTNEKLFF
18 | TRBJ2-3 | TRBV4-1 | CASSQFRLAGGKADTQYF
14 | TRBJ1-3 | TRBV19 | CASRSFFSGNTIYF
20 | TRBJ1-1 | TRBV4-1 | CASSQEGRTGRLGVSTEAFF
19 | TRBJ1-2 | TRBV5-6 | CASSLDFGAGGVIRDGYTF
11 | TRBJ2-1 | TRBV3-1/TRBV3-2 | CASRTVGFQFF
14 | TRBJ1-1 | TRBV7-8 | CASSLFAVDTEAFF
13 | TRBJ1-2 | TRBV4-1 | CASSQQQGYGYTF
12 | TRBJ1-2 | TRBV12-3/TRBV12-4 | CASSFSVYGYTF
18 | TRBJ1-6 | TRBV11-2 | CASSTTRRVGSYNSPLHF
13 | TRBJ1-2 | TRBV18 | CASSPGGKGGYTF
12 | TRBJ2-5 | TRBV27 | CATQGVGETQYF
12 | TRBJ1-1 | TRBV2 | CASSVSLAEAFF
14 | TRBJ1-2 | TRBV4-1 | CASSQDNLDRGYTF
15 | TRBJ1-5 | TRBV18 | CASSPPGQGTQPQHF
15 | TRBJ2-2 | TRBV7-9 | CASSFGQGNTGELFF
16 | TRBJ2-3 | TRBV9 | CASSVGTSGFTDTQYF
16 | TRBJ2-7 | TRBV5-6 | CASSDYGTQSSYEQYF
15 | TRBJ2-2 | TRBV18 | CASSPERTNTGELFF
12 | TRBJ1-5 | TRBV19 | CASSTLRQPQHF
13 | TRBJ1-5 | TRBV6-4 | CASSGDRDQPQHF
14 | TRBJ1-1 | TRBV7-8 | CASSVGTANTEAFF
16 | TRBJ1-4 | TRBV3-1/TRBV3-2 | CASSQDLSQGTEKLFF
16 | TRBJ2-7 | TRBV5-1 | CASSLAGTSGVYEQYF
14 | TRBJ2-7 | TRBV29-1 | CSVDIAGYPYEQYF
14 | TRBJ2-2 | TRBV2 | CASIRELNTGELFF
14 | TRBJ1-2 | TRBV12-5 | CASGLGSLTSGYTF